This T cell receptor beta chain emerged from a study of blood T cell repertoires in COVID-19. The data were produced by immunoSEQ multiplex PCR, yet TCRdb's version contains in-frame clones alone and is incomplete. The sample has about 120,000 clones; 80% to 90% are singletons. The CDR3 has 15 residues. V lost 6 bases and J lost 3; bases outside the gene matches: 6. Germline CDR1 and CDR2: ENHRY and SYGVKD. The sequence was collected from a man between 65 and 79 years old with active or convalescent COVID-19. Sequenced input: peripheral blood. This chain joins TRBV10-3 and TRBJ1-1, with TRBD1 matching 11 bases. The CDR3 loop reads CAIRDPGQGDTEAFF. The DNA of the CDR3 is TGTGCCATCAGGGATCCGGGACAGGGGGACACTGAAGCTTTCTTT.